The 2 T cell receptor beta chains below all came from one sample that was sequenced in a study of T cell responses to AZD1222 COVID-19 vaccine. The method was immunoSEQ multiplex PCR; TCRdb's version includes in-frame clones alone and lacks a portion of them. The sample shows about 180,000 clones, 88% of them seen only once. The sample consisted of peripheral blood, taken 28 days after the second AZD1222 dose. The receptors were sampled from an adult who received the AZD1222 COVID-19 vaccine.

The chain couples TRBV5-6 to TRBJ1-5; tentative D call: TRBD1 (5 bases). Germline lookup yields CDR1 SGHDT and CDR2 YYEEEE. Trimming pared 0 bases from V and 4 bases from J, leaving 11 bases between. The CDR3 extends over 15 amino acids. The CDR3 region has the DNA TGTGCCAGCAGCTTGGGGGGGTTAAGGAATCAGCCCCAGCATTTT. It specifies CASSLGGLRNQPQHF.

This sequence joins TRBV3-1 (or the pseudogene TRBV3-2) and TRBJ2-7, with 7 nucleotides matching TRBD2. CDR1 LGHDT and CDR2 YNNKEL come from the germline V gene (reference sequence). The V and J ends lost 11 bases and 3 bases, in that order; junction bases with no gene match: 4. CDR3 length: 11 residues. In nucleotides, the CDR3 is TGTGCCGCCGGGGGGATCTACGAGCAGTACTTC. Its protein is CAAGGIYEQYF.